Listed below are T cell receptor beta chains from one sample, sequenced in a study of siplizumab effects on memory and regulatory T cells. Assay used: immunoSEQ multiplex PCR; TCRdb lists only in-frame clones, some missing. This sample carries roughly 100,000 clones, roughly 93% of them seen once, and the ten largest clones take roughly 7.1%. Material for sequencing was CD8+ T cells sorted from blood. The receptors here all came from a human donor in good health. Each CDR3 is given with its conserved first and last residue. D genes are given only for firm matches. Size tells how often a clone was seen (once, few, many) or the class of an expanded clone, and some rows leave it out.

>.|TRBJ2-7|TRBV20-1|.
TGCAGTGCTAGCAAAGGGTACGAGCAGTACTTC
CSASKGYEQYF
>.|TRBJ1-6|TRBV11-2|.
TGTGCCAGCAGCTTAGGCGACCTTTATAATTCACCCCTCCACTTT
CASSLGDLYNSPLHF
>.|TRBJ2-7|TRBV13|.
TGTGCCAGCAGCTTAGGCCAGGGTGGCACCTACGAGCAGTACTTC
CASSLGQGGTYEQYF
>TRBD2|TRBJ2-1|TRBV7-9|medium-sized
TGTGCCAGCAGACCATCAGCGACTAGCAGATACAATGAGCAGTTCTTC
CASRPSATSRYNEQFF
>TRBD2|TRBJ2-7|TRBV6-5|.
TGTGCCAGCAGTTACTCGAGGACTAGCGGGTACTACGAGCAGTACTTC
CASSYSRTSGYYEQYF
>.|TRBJ2-7|TRBV4-3|.
TGCGCCAGCAGCCTAGAGATCACCTACGAGCAGTACTTC
CASSLEITYEQYF
>TRBD1|TRBJ2-5|TRBV4-3|.
TGCGCCAGCAGTCTCGGACAGGGCGGGTTGGAGACCCAGTACTTC
CASSLGQGGLETQYF
>TRBD1|TRBJ2-2|TRBV5-8|.
TGTGCCAGCAGCAAGACAGGGGCGAACACCGGGGAGCTGTTTTTT
CASSKTGANTGELFF
>TRBD1|TRBJ2-7|TRBV9|.
TGTGCCAGCAGCCCCTCGGCAGGGGGATCCTACGAGCAGTACTTC
CASSPSAGGSYEQYF
>.|TRBJ2-7|TRBV7-8|.
TGTGCCAGCAGCTTAACCCCGCGGACGGCCTCCTACGAGCAGTACTTC
CASSLTPRTASYEQYF
>.|TRBJ2-2|TRBV5-8|.
TGTGCCAGCAGCTTAGACTCCCCGGGACAATACACCGGGGAGCTGTTTTTT
CASSLDSPGQYTGELFF
>.|TRBJ2-1|TRBV11-3|.
TGTGCCAGCAGCGAAACCTCCAGCCAGGGGCCCTACAATGAGCAGTTCTTC
CASSETSSQGPYNEQFF
>TRBD1|TRBJ2-5|TRBV6-1|.
TGTGCCAGCAGTGAATCAGGGGGCCGACAAGAGACCCAGTACTTC
CASSESGGRQETQYF
>.|TRBJ1-2|TRBV4-1|.
TGCGCCAGCAGCCAGGCGGGGACCGCTCCTCCTAACTATGGCTACACCTTC
CASSQAGTAPPNYGYTF
>TRBD1|TRBJ1-2|TRBV7-9|.
TGTGCCAGCAGCACCCCGGGACAGTCCTACGTCTATGGCTACACCTTC
CASSTPGQSYVYGYTF
>TRBD1|TRBJ1-2|TRBV6-1|.
TGTGCCAGCAGTGAGGACAGGGGAGCAATCTATGGCTACACCTTC
CASSEDRGAIYGYTF
>.|TRBJ2-7|TRBV27|.
TGTGCCAGCAGTCTAGGGACTTCCTACGAGCAGTACTTC
CASSLGTSYEQYF
>.|TRBJ2-1|TRBV27|.
TGTGCCAGTGGCGGCGGGCTCACCTACAATGAGCAGTTCTTC
CASGGGLTYNEQFF
>.|TRBJ2-6|TRBV5-1|.
TGCGCCAGCAGCTTGAGTCCTGGGGCCAACGTCCTGACTTTC
CASSLSPGANVLTF
>.|TRBJ2-1|TRBV11-2|.
TGTGCCAGCAGCTTAGTCGGGGAGGGGGTGCAGTTCTTC
CASSLVGEGVQFF
>.|TRBJ1-2|TRBV7-9|.
TGTGCCAGCAGCTTAGTGGGGCGAGTGGACTATGGCTACACCTTC
CASSLVGRVDYGYTF
>TRBD2|TRBJ2-3|TRBV27|.
TGTGCCAGCAGTCCGCGGACTAGCGGGAGGAGCACAGATACGCAGTATTTT
CASSPRTSGRSTDTQYF
>TRBD2|TRBJ2-1|TRBV6-6|.
TGTGCCAGCAGTTACCCTAGCGGGAAATTCAATGAGCAGTTCTTC
CASSYPSGKFNEQFF
>TRBD1|TRBJ2-7|TRBV30|.
TGTGCCTGGAATACCGGGACAGGGGGATTTGGGCAGTACTTC
CAWNTGTGGFGQYF
>TRBD1|TRBJ2-5|TRBV23-1|.
TGCGCCAGCCGGGGACAGGGAATATTAGAGACCCAGTACTTC
CASRGQGILETQYF
>TRBD1|TRBJ1-4|TRBV4-1|.
TGCGCCAGCAGCCGAATACAGGGGCAGGGTAATGAAAAACTGTTTTTT
CASSRIQGQGNEKLFF
>.|TRBJ2-1|TRBV19|.
TGTGCCAGTAGTTGGGAGAGCTCCTACAATGAGCAGTTCTTC
CASSWESSYNEQFF
>.|TRBJ2-7|TRBV5-5|.
TGTGCCAGCGGAGGTGAGACCTACGAGCAGTACTTC
CASGGETYEQYF
>.|TRBJ1-2|TRBV7-3|.
TGTGCCAGCAGCTCGTACAAGGTGGAGGACTACACCTTC
CASSSYKVEDYTF
>.|TRBJ2-7|TRBV27|.
TGTGCCAGCAGTCCCGACCCCTACGAGCAGTACTTC
CASSPDPYEQYF
>.|TRBJ2-3|TRBV7-2|.
TGTGCCAGCAGCTTAGGTCGAGCGGGGACATACACAGATACGCAGTATTTT
CASSLGRAGTYTDTQYF
>TRBD1|TRBJ1-5|TRBV27|once
TGTGCCAGCAGTGCCGGGACAGTTAGCAATCAGCCCCAGCATTTT
CASSAGTVSNQPQHF
>.|TRBJ1-4|TRBV11-1|once
TGTGCCAGCAGCTCTAATGAAAAACTGTTTTTT
CASSSNEKLFF
>.|TRBJ1-4|TRBV6-5|.
TGTGCCAGCAGTCCCCCCGGAACTGAAAAACTGTTTTTT
CASSPPGTEKLFF
>.|TRBJ1-2|TRBV12-5|.
TGTGCTAGTGGTTTGTTCCCGGGGCGATATGGCTACACCTTC
CASGLFPGRYGYTF
>.|TRBJ1-1|TRBV7-2|.
TGTGCCAGCAGCTCTTCCTGGCTCATCGGAGCTTTCTTT
CASSSSWLIGAFF
>TRBD1|TRBJ1-1|TRBV7-6|.
TGTGCCAGCAGCTTAGAAACAGGGGAATACACTGAAGCTTTCTTT
CASSLETGEYTEAFF
>.|TRBJ2-3|TRBV9|.
TGTGCCAGCAGCGAGCGGGGACAGACTACAGATACGCAGTATTTT
CASSERGQTTDTQYF
>.|TRBJ2-7|TRBV11-2|.
TGTGCCAGCAGATTAGGGAGCTCCTACGAGCAGTACTTC
CASRLGSSYEQYF
>TRBD1|TRBJ2-7|TRBV14|.
TGTGCCAGCAGCCGAGGGACAGGGGGCCTTTCCTACGAGCAGTACTTC
CASSRGTGGLSYEQYF
>.|TRBJ2-1|TRBV27|.
TGTGCCAGCAGGGCAGGGGGGTACAATGAGCAGTTCTTC
CASRAGGYNEQFF
>TRBD2|TRBJ2-1|TRBV27|.
TGTGCCAGCAGTCCGACTAGCGGGAGATCGGCCGAGCAGTTCTTC
CASSPTSGRSAEQFF
>.|TRBJ2-7|TRBV6-5|.
TGTGCCAGCAGAGCTTATTCCCACGAGCAGTACTTC
CASRAYSHEQYF
>TRBD2|TRBJ2-1|TRBV29-1|.
TGCAGCGTTGGGACTAGCGGGGAGCTCAATGAGCAGTTCTTC
CSVGTSGELNEQFF